The next 16 T cell receptor beta chains were all read from a single sample in a study of monozygotic twins with inflammatory bowel disease (dated by TCRdb to between 2018 and 2021). The library relied on 5' RACE. Sequencing instrument: Illumina HiSeq 2500. Reads reprocessed by TCRdb are summarized as one entry per CDR3 protein sequence, and DNA is absent. The sample's own table lists 400,000 to 500,000 distinct CDR3 sequences. Clones ranked in the top ten supply 2% to 3% of the sample. Sequences were obtained from blood. The receptors stem from a human donor with ulcerative colitis or Crohn's disease, or a healthy co-twin of an affected twin (not recorded which).

The V call is TRBV13, the J call TRBJ2-4; TCRdb designates TRBD2, a call that cannot be tested without DNA. The germline V gene encodes CDR1 PRHDT and CDR2 FYEKMQ (reference sequence). The CDR3 runs 14 residues. CDR3 sequence reads: CASSSGGLKNIQYF.

The chain links TRBV12-3 or TRBV12-4 to TRBJ2-7; TCRdb's D gene call, TRBD2, goes unchecked for lack of DNA. The CDR3 length is 16 residues. CDR3 sequence: CASSLSSGLADYEQYF.

The chain uses TRBV28 and TRBJ2-5; TCRdb's D gene call, TRBD2, goes unchecked for lack of DNA. CDR3 length: 15 residues. Germline loops: CDR1 MDHEN, CDR2 SYDVKM. This CDR3 is CASSFPSGRGGTQYF.

This chain connects TRBV30 to TRBJ2-7; checking the TCRdb D call of TRBD2 is not possible without DNA. The CDR3 has 13 amino acids. Germline CDR1 and CDR2: GTSNPN and SVGIG (reference sequence). The CDR3 sequence is CAWSPTGGHEQYF.

The CDR3 loop is CASSGTSGGSSYNEQFF. V usage is TRBV28 and J usage is TRBJ2-1. This CDR3 has 17 residues. Germline CDR1 is MDHEN and CDR2 is SYDVKM.

The gene calls are TRBV5-1 and TRBJ2-7. The CDR3 is 13 residues long. Germline V CDR1 and CDR2: SGHRS, YFSETQ. Here the CDR3 reads CASSVQGFHEQYF. Full variable domain (outside the CDR3, taken from reference TRBV5-1 and TRBJ2-7): KAGVTQTPRYLIKTRGQQVTLSCSPISGHRSVSWYQQTPGQGLQFLFEYFSETQRNKGNFPGRFSGRQFSNSRSEMNVSTLELGDSALYLCASSVQGFHEQYFGPGTRLTVT.

The rearrangement uses TRBV5-1 and TRBJ1-2; TCRdb picks TRBD1, but there is no DNA to check that call. The CDR3 runs to 14 residues. Germline V gene lookup returns CDR1 SGHRS and CDR2 YFSETQ. This chain's CDR3 is CASSLETGLYGYTF.

The rearrangement joins TRBV5-6 to TRBJ2-1; TCRdb reports TRBD2, a call that lacks DNA to check it against. The CDR3 runs 17 residues. The germline V gene has CDR1 SGHDT and CDR2 YYEEEE. The CDR3 here is CASSITPGTSGKNEQFF. The full variable domain, rest sourced from reference TRBV5-6 and TRBJ2-1, is DAGVTQSPTHLIKTRGQQVTLRCSPKSGHDTVSWYQQALGQGPQFIFQYYEEEERQRGNFPDRFSGHQFPNYSSELNVNALLLGDSALYLCASSITPGTSGKNEQFFGPGTRLTVL.

The V call is TRBV27, the J call TRBJ1-6; there is no DNA to check the TCRdb D call of TRBD1. The CDR3 contains 15 residues. Per the germline V gene, CDR1 is MNHEY and CDR2 is SMNVEV (reference sequence). CDR3 in amino acids: CASSRTDRDTSPLHF.

This rearrangement joins TRBV4-1 to TRBJ2-7; with no DNA, the TCRdb D assignment of TRBD2 cannot be verified. Germline lookup yields CDR1 MGHRA and CDR2 YSYEKL. This CDR3 is built from 22 residues. The CDR3 reads CASSQDLATELAQGPFSYEQYF.

The chain is built from TRBV10-3 and TRBJ1-4. The CDR3 has 16 residues. Germline V gene lookup returns CDR1 ENHRY and CDR2 SYGVKD. CDR3 amino acids: CAISESGSATNEKLFF.

V is TRBV5-1 and J is TRBJ2-2; there is no DNA to check the TCRdb D call of TRBD1. Germline V gene data show CDR1 as SGHRS and CDR2 as YFSETQ. CDR3 length: 16 amino acids. Here the CDR3 reads CASSGGTGGTIGELFF.

The chain links TRBV6-1 to TRBJ1-5. The CDR3 length is 17 residues. Germline CDR1 reads MNHNS; CDR2 reads SASEGT. The CDR3 spells CASSDIQTGSRNQPQHF.

The chain recombines TRBV15 with TRBJ1-1; the TCRdb D gene call, TRBD1, has no DNA to confirm it. There are 15 residues in the CDR3. Germline CDR1 is LNHNV and CDR2 is YYDKDF (reference sequence). The CDR3 region is CATSRGKGMGTEAFF.

This rearrangement joins TRBV7-6 to TRBJ2-6; TCRdb's D gene call, TRBD1, goes unchecked for lack of DNA. The CDR3 is 19 amino acids. CDR1 is SGHVS, CDR2 FNYEAQ, per germline. CDR3: CASSLVAGQGYSGANVLTF.

V usage is TRBV7-2 and J usage is TRBJ1-2; TCRdb picks TRBD1, but there is no DNA to check that call. The CDR3 covers 16 residues. The germline CDR1 and CDR2 sequences are SGHTA and FQGNSA. CDR3 loop: CASSLEARGQGYGYTF.